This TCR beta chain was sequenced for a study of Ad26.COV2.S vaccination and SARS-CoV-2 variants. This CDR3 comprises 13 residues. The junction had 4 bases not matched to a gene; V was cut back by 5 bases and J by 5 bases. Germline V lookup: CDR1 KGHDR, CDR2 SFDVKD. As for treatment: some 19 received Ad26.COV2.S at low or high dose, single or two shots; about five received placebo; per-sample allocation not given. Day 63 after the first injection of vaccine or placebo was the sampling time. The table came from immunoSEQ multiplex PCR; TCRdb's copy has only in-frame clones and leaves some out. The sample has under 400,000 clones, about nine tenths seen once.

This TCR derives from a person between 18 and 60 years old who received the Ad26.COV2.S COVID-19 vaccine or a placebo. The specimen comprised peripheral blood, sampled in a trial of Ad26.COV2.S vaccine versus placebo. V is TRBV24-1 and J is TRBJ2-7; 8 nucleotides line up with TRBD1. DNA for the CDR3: TGTGCCACCAGTGGGACAGGGTCCAACGAGCAGTACTTC. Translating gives CATSGTGSNEQYF.